The present T cell receptor (beta chain) was sequenced within a study of cytotoxic CD8 clonotypes in ibrutinib-treated CLL. Assay: immunoSEQ multiplex PCR; the TCRdb copy retains only in-frame clones and omits some. The repertoire has more than 12,000 clones, roughly 76% of them found once; the top ten carry under 6.5%. Losses at the gene ends were 4 bases for V and 10 bases for J; bases not matched to a gene: 6. The CDR3 extends over 15 amino acids. Germline CDR1 is SEHNR and CDR2 is FQNEAQ (reference sequence). The chain uses TRBV7-9 and TRBJ2-1, with 14 bases aligning to TRBD2. The source is a human donor with chronic lymphocytic leukemia. The sequences come from PBMCs, collected before ibrutinib treatment. The DNA of the CDR3 is TGTGCCAGCAGCTCAAGACTAGCGGGAGGGCGGGAGCAGTTCTTC. Protein: CASSSRLAGGREQFF.